Shown below are 14 T cell receptor beta chains from a single sample sequenced in a study of blood T cells in healthy people across ages. With a J-beta primer mix and a sample-barcoded 5' primer, a second PCR ran roughly 6 to 11 cycles. One entry per CDR3 protein, called by TCRdb with MiXCR from the 5' RACE reads. The repertoire holds about 970,000 distinct CDR3 sequences, with approximately 50% as singletons. The sample consisted of blood. These receptors were obtained from a woman aged 55 to 70 in good health.

A few counts support this clonotype. The V call is TRBV2, the J call TRBJ1-5; 7 bases line up with TRBD1. The germline V gene has CDR1 SNHLY and CDR2 FYNNEI. Trimming took 6 bases from V and 6 from J; bases not matched to a gene: 11. The CDR3 runs to 15 residues. CDR3: CASSANLQGSQPQHF. In DNA, the CDR3 is TGTGCCAGCAGCGCAAATCTACAGGGGTCTCAGCCCCAGCATTTT.

The V and J genes are TRBV6-6 and TRBJ1-5; the D is unclear. V was pared by 11 bases and J by 9 bases, with 14 bases between. CDR1 MNHNY and CDR2 SVGAGI come from the germline V gene (reference sequence). The CDR3 has 11 residues. The CDR3 is CASQMAPPQHF. CDR3 coding DNA: TGTGCCTCGCAGATGGCGCCGCCCCAGCATTTT.

V gene TRBV11-2 combines with J gene TRBJ2-5; either TRBD1 or TRBD2 may fit D (5 bases each). The J call may be mistaken, given a closer DNA end match to TRBJ2-7. Germline V gene data show CDR1 as SGHAT and CDR2 as FQNNGV. The CDR3 is 14 amino acids. CDR3 bases: TGTGCCAGCAGCCCCTTTGGGGGATCCTACGAGCAGTACTTC. It yields the protein CASSPFGGSYEQYF.

In this sample, this clonotype turned up a few times. The genes are TRBV10-3 and TRBJ2-6, with no clear D. V lost 3 bases and J lost 2, with 8 bases in between. This CDR3 has 15 amino acids. The germline V gene has CDR1 ENHRY and CDR2 SYGVKD. In DNA, the CDR3 is TGTGCCATCAGTGAAGTCACACCTGGGGCCAACGTCCTGACTTTC. As protein: CAISEVTPGANVLTF.

This clonotype has a single count. The chain employs TRBV20-1 and TRBJ2-1; the D is unclear. V lost 0 bases and J lost 4, with 10 bases in between. This CDR3 is built from 14 residues. The germline V gene encodes CDR1 DFQATT and CDR2 SNEGSKA (reference sequence). The CDR3 sequence is CSARDRRPYNEQFF. CDR3 DNA sequence: TGCAGTGCTAGAGACAGGCGACCGTACAATGAGCAGTTCTTC.

The chain recombines TRBV18 with TRBJ2-7, with D unclear. Germline CDR1 KGHSH, CDR2 LQKENI. The CDR3 has 15 residues. V was clipped by 3 bases and J by 2 bases, with 14 bases between them. CDR3 sequence: CASSPTGEDAYEQYF. The DNA of the CDR3 is TGTGCCAGCTCACCGACTGGAGAGGACGCCTACGAGCAGTACTTC.

The V and J genes are TRBV6-6 and TRBJ1-2; the D gene is possibly TRBD1 (6 bases). CDR1 is MNHNY and CDR2 is SVGAGI in the germline V gene (reference sequence). V lost 0 bases and J 4 bases, leaving 9 bases between the germline ends. This CDR3 comprises 14 residues. CDR3: CASSYSDSAYGYTF. Written as DNA, the CDR3 is TGTGCCAGCAGTTACTCGGACAGTGCCTATGGCTACACCTTC.

The chain employs TRBV28 and TRBJ1-5; 8 bases agree with TRBD1. Unmatched junction bases numbered 7, after V lost 5 bases and J lost 4 bases. The CDR3 sequence is 15 residues long. The germline V gene has CDR1 MDHEN and CDR2 SYDVKM. In DNA form, the CDR3 reads TGTGCCAGCAGTCCCTCGGACAGGGATAATCAGCCCCAGCATTTT. This gives the protein CASSPSDRDNQPQHF.

This clonotype was seen only a few times. V gene TRBV29-1 combines with J gene TRBJ2-1, with D perhaps TRBD1 (5 bases). The length of the CDR3 is 13 residues. V was pared by 4 bases and J by 7 bases, with 14 bases between. The V gene's germline CDR1 is SQVTM and CDR2 ANQGSEA. In DNA form, the CDR3 reads TGCAGCGTTGTGCGTCCAGGGCGGAATGAGCAGTTCTTC. This encodes CSVVRPGRNEQFF.

This clonotype was counted between two and nine times. The rearrangement links TRBV4-1 to TRBJ2-7, with TRBD2 matching over 10 bases. V dropped 4 bases and J dropped 3; count of bases not matched to a gene: 24. Germline V CDR1 and CDR2: MGHRA, YSYEKL. The CDR3 totals 21 residues. CDR3 nucleotides: TGCGCCAGCAGCCCGCTCCCAGGTCTAGCGGGAGTTGATCGGTTTAGCTACGAGCAGTACTTC. Translating it yields CASSPLPGLAGVDRFSYEQYF.

The chain links TRBV5-1 to TRBJ2-4; TRBD1 matches at 9 bases. CDR1 SGHRS and CDR2 YFSETQ come from the germline V gene. This CDR3 comprises 15 residues. J gave up 13 bases and V 4 bases, and 15 bases lay outside the gene matches. CDR3 in amino acids: CASSREGTGIPEQYF. The DNA of the CDR3 is TGCGCCAGCAGCCGTGAAGGGACAGGGATTCCAGAGCAGTACTTC.

The chain combines TRBV15 with TRBJ2-3, with D possibly TRBD2 on 6 matching bases. The germline V gene has CDR1 LNHNV and CDR2 YYDKDF (reference sequence). V was cut by 3 bases and J by 4 bases, with 17 bases left in between. The CDR3 extends over 16 amino acids. The CDR3: CATSRDLASSADTQYF. The CDR3 DNA reads TGTGCCACCAGCAGGGATCTCGCATCTAGCGCAGATACGCAGTATTTT. Variable domain in full (rest from reference TRBV15 and TRBJ2-3): DAMVIQNPRYQVTQFGKPVTLSCSQTLNHNVMYWYQQKSSQAPKLLFHYYDKDFNNEADTPDNFQSRRPNTSFCFLDIRSPGLGDTAMYLCATSRDLASSADTQYFGPGTRLTVL.

The J gene is TRBJ2-5, the V gene TRBV6-6; 9 nucleotides line up with TRBD2. The CDR3 runs 17 residues. Trimming removed 0 bases from V and 1 base from J; junction bases left unmatched: 6. Germline assignment: CDR1 MNHNY and CDR2 SVGAGI (reference sequence). CDR3 sequence (DNA): TGTGCCAGCAGTTACTCTGGCGGGCGGGAGGGCCAAGAGACCCAGTACTTC. It yields the protein CASSYSGGREGQETQYF.

Ten or more counts support this clonotype. V usage is TRBV5-1 and J usage is TRBJ2-7; D is uncertain. V gave up 4 bases and J gave up 4 bases, with 9 bases separating them. CDR1 SGHRS and CDR2 YFSETQ come from the germline V gene. The CDR3 length is 12 residues. CDR3 nucleotides: TGCGCCAGCAGCGAAGATGGGTACGAGCAGTACTTC. The encoded protein is CASSEDGYEQYF.